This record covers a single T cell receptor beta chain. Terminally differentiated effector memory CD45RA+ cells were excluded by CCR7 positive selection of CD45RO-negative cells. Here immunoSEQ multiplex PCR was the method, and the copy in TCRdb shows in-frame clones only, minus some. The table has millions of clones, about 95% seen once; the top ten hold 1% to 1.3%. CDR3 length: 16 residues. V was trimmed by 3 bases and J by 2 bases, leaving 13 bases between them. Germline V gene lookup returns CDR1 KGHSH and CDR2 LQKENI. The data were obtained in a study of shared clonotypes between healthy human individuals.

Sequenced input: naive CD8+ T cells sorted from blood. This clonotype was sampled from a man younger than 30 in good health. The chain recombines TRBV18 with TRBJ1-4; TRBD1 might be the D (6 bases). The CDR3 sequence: CASSPLGGLTNEKLFF. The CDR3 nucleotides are TGTGCCAGCTCACCGCTGGGGGGCCTGACTAATGAAAAACTGTTTTTT.